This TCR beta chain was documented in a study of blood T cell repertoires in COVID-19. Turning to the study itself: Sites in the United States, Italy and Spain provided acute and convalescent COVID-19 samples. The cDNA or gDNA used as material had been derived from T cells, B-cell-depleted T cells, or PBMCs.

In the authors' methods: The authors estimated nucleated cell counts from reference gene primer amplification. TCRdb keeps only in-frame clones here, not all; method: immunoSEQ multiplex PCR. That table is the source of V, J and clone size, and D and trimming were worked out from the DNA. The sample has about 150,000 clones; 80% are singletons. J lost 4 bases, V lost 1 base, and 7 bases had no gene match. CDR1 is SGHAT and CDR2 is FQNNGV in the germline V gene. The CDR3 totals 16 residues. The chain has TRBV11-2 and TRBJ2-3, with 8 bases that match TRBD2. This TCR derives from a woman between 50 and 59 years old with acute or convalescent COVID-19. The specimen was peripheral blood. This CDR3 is CASSLVAGGKSDTQYF. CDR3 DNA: TGTGCCAGCAGCTTAGTTGCGGGGGGAAAGTCAGATACGCAGTATTTT.